The rows below give T cell receptor beta chains drawn from one sample of a study of blood T cell repertoires in COVID-19. Measured with immunoSEQ multiplex PCR; TCRdb has only the in-frame clones, and not every one. The sample shows 450,000 or so clones, about 90% of them seen only once. Sample: PBMCs or T cells enriched from blood (not recorded which). Receptor source: a man aged 18 to 30 who had recovered from COVID-19. Both conserved end residues are part of each CDR3. A D gene is named only where the DNA matches it firmly. Expanded clones get a size class; other rows say once, few or many, or leave the size out.

14	-	TRBV6-5	-	TRBJ2-1	CASSPSGDYNEQFF	TGTGCCAGCAGCCCAAGCGGTGATTACAATGAGCAGTTCTTC
13	TRBD1	TRBV9	-	TRBJ1-1	CASSTSGTGEAFF	TGTGCCAGCAGCACCTCCGGGACAGGTGAAGCTTTCTTT
15	TRBD1	TRBV5-6	few	TRBJ1-1	CASSLHDRVNTEAFF	TGTGCCAGCAGCTTGCACGACAGGGTGAACACTGAAGCTTTCTTT
12	TRBD1	TRBV2	-	TRBJ1-2	CASRDRDYGYTF	TGTGCCAGCAGGGACAGGGACTATGGCTACACCTTC
13	-	TRBV10-3	-	TRBJ1-5	CAISELIQAAQHF	TGTGCCATCAGTGAGCTGATACAGGCGGCCCAGCATTTT
12	TRBD1	TRBV12-3/TRBV12-4	-	TRBJ1-2	CASRQGAVGYTF	TGTGCCAGCAGACAGGGGGCCGTTGGCTACACCTTC
13	-	TRBV12-3/TRBV12-4	-	TRBJ1-6	CASSPRQLTPLHF	TGTGCCAGCAGTCCAAGACAGTTGACACCCCTCCACTTT
13	-	TRBV6-5	-	TRBJ1-2	CASSLDGLYGYTF	TGTGCCAGCAGTCTCGACGGACTCTATGGCTACACCTTC
12	-	TRBV27	-	TRBJ2-1	CASRSYRGSRFF	TGTGCCAGCAGATCATACCGGGGGAGTAGGTTCTTC
11	-	TRBV11-2	-	TRBJ2-7	CASSPLHEQYF	TGTGCCAGCAGCCCCCTTCACGAGCAGTACTTC
14	-	TRBV9	-	TRBJ2-2	CASSVSGAAGELFF	TGTGCCAGCAGCGTATCAGGGGCCGCCGGGGAGCTGTTTTTT
15	TRBD1	TRBV24-1	-	TRBJ2-2	CATSDKDRGTGELFF	TGTGCCACCAGTGATAAGGACAGGGGGACCGGGGAGCTGTTTTTT
13	TRBD1	TRBV6-5	-	TRBJ2-3	CASSRQGGDTQYF	TGTGCCAGCAGTCGACAGGGCGGCGATACGCAGTATTTT
14	TRBD1	TRBV2	-	TRBJ1-5	CASRGTATNQPQHF	TGTGCCAGCAGGGGGACAGCTACTAATCAGCCCCAGCATTTT
13	-	TRBV7-9	-	TRBJ1-3	CASKEGGGNTIYF	TGTGCCAGCAAAGAAGGAGGAGGAAACACCATATATTTT
12	-	TRBV30	-	TRBJ1-1	CAYWTPGRRAFF	TGTGCCTATTGGACACCCGGCCGCCGAGCTTTCTTT
15	TRBD1	TRBV5-4	-	TRBJ2-1	CASSLGTGGVNEQFF	TGTGCCAGCAGTCTCGGGACAGGGGGGGTCAATGAGCAGTTCTTC
14	TRBD1	TRBV5-1	-	TRBJ2-7	CASSHGQGRDEQYF	TGCGCCAGCAGCCATGGACAGGGGCGCGACGAGCAGTACTTC
15	-	TRBV6-2/TRBV6-3	-	TRBJ1-1	CASSYSQAGGTEAFF	TGTGCCAGCAGTTACTCGCAGGCGGGGGGTACTGAAGCTTTCTTT
15	-	TRBV3-1/TRBV3-2	-	TRBJ1-3	CASSQEGGKGNTIYF	TGTGCCAGCAGCCAAGAGGGAGGGAAGGGAAACACCATATATTTT
20	TRBD1	TRBV4-1	-	TRBJ1-2	CASSQDTFDRGRNLYYGYTF	TGCGCCAGCAGCCAAGACACCTTTGACAGGGGGCGAAACTTGTACTATGGCTACACCTTC
13	TRBD2	TRBV12-3/TRBV12-4	-	TRBJ2-7	CASSLTSGSILVF	TGTGCCAGCAGTTTGACTAGCGGGAGTATTTTAGTGTTC
16	-	TRBV5-1	-	TRBJ2-3	CASSLGAAGKGDTQYF	TGCGCCAGCAGCTTGGGGGCAGCCGGGAAGGGAGATACGCAGTATTTT
15	-	TRBV2	once	TRBJ2-5	CASSDGGSAQETQYF	TGTGCCAGCAGTGACGGGGGATCCGCACAAGAGACCCAGTACTTC
16	-	TRBV3-1/TRBV3-2	-	TRBJ2-7	CASSQGILRNSYEQYF	TGTGCCAGCAGCCAAGGAATACTAAGGAACTCCTACGAGCAGTACTTC
16	TRBD2	TRBV4-2	-	TRBJ2-1	CASSQERTSGSNEQFF	TGTGCCAGCAGCCAAGAACGGACTAGCGGGAGTAATGAGCAGTTCTTC
12	-	TRBV13	-	TRBJ1-4	CASSGRDEKLFF	TGTGCCAGCAGCGGGAGGGATGAAAAACTGTTTTTT
17	-	TRBV7-6	-	TRBJ1-2	CASSHRGLRPSNYGYTF	TGTGCCAGCAGCCATAGGGGGTTACGGCCCTCTAACTATGGCTACACCTTC
15	TRBD1	TRBV19	once	TRBJ1-1	CASSITGTVKTEAFF	TGTGCCAGTAGTATTACCGGGACAGTCAAGACTGAAGCTTTCTTT
15	-	TRBV9	once	TRBJ1-4	CASSVGGGTNEKLFF	TGTGCCAGCAGCGTAGGGGGAGGTACTAATGAAAAACTGTTTTTT
15	TRBD2	TRBV19	-	TRBJ2-1	CASSLRGGVGNEQFF	TGTGCCAGTAGTCTACGGGGGGGTGTTGGGAATGAGCAGTTCTTC
14	TRBD2	TRBV28	-	TRBJ2-4	CASSPSSKTSPQYF	TGTGCCAGCAGCCCTAGCAGTAAGACTAGCCCACAGTACTTC
13	-	TRBV28	-	TRBJ1-5	CASSLFQNQPQHF	TGTGCCAGCAGTCTATTCCAAAATCAGCCCCAGCATTTT
18	-	TRBV12-5	-	TRBJ1-6	CASGLVQGKGSYNSPLHF	TGTGCTAGTGGTTTGGTACAGGGCAAGGGGTCCTATAATTCACCCCTCCACTTT
13	-	TRBV28	-	TRBJ2-1	CASRRATYNEQFF	TGTGCCAGCCGGCGGGCTACCTACAATGAGCAGTTCTTC
13	-	TRBV29-1	-	TRBJ1-6	CSVETVKNSPLHF	TGCAGCGTTGAAACGGTCAAGAATTCACCCCTCCACTTT
12	-	TRBV27	-	TRBJ1-4	CASKRGGEKLFF	TGTGCCAGCAAAAGGGGCGGCGAAAAACTGTTTTTT
14	-	TRBV5-1	-	TRBJ2-5	CASSLYQGQETQYF	TGCGCCAGCAGCTTGTACCAGGGCCAAGAGACCCAGTACTTC
13	-	TRBV29-1	-	TRBJ2-5	CSAPMLAQETQYF	TGCAGCGCCCCGATGTTGGCCCAAGAGACCCAGTACTTC
15	-	TRBV9	-	TRBJ1-1	CASSVVRLTNTEAFF	TGTGCCAGCAGCGTAGTTCGACTAACGAACACTGAAGCTTTCTTT
18	TRBD1	TRBV24-1	-	TRBJ1-2	CATTDPGNRGTANYGYTF	TGTGCCACCACGGACCCCGGGAACAGGGGGACAGCTAACTATGGCTACACCTTC
11	-	TRBV14	-	TRBJ2-7	CASSQEYEQYF	TGTGCCAGCAGCCAGGAGTACGAGCAGTACTTC
16	TRBD1	TRBV19	once	TRBJ1-4	CASKVQGVATNEKLFF	TGTGCCAGTAAGGTCCAGGGGGTTGCAACTAATGAAAAACTGTTTTTT
15	-	TRBV5-1	-	TRBJ1-1	CASSLGGWRGTEAFF	TGCGCCAGCAGCCTGGGCGGGTGGAGAGGGACTGAAGCTTTCTTT
17	-	TRBV29-1	-	TRBJ2-3	CSVVHGVGGDWADTQYF	TGCAGCGTTGTGCATGGTGTCGGGGGAGATTGGGCAGATACGCAGTATTTT